What follows are 5 T cell receptor beta chains derived from one specimen sequenced in a study of T-cell reconstitution after alpha-beta-depleted transplantation in children. For TCRbeta, the library was prepared with unique molecular identifiers. TCRdb recomputed calls from the PCR reads with MiXCR, one row per CDR3 protein. The table records roughly 300,000 distinct CDR3 sequences, around a tenth of them present only once. The material sequenced was peripheral blood, taken 180 days after TCRalphabeta/CD19-depleted stem cell transplant. The receptors originated from a male patient aged 2-15 years who had a stem cell transplant for chronic granulomatous disease, so the T cells may come from the graft donor.

This clonotype was seen only a few times. The chain is built from TRBV15 and TRBJ2-7, with TRBD1 matching over 7 bases. The CDR3 has 13 residues. V lost 1 base to trimming and J lost 5 bases; unmatched junction nucleotides: 2. CDR1 LNHNV and CDR2 YYDKDF come from the germline V gene (reference sequence). CDR3 coding DNA: TGTGCCACCAGCAGAGGTACAGGGGACGAGCAGTACTTC. It translates to CATSRGTGDEQYF.

This clonotype was seen many times. The chain recombines TRBV6-5 with TRBJ2-3; possible D gene TRBD2, 5 bases. The germline V gene encodes CDR1 MNHEY and CDR2 SVGAGI. The length of the CDR3 is 18 residues. The germline V and J ends were trimmed by 0 bases and 0 bases, with 16 bases remaining between them. The DNA of the CDR3 is TGTGCCAGCAGTTACTCGGAAATTAGAGGGAGTAGCACAGATACGCAGTATTTT. This encodes CASSYSEIRGSSTDTQYF.

This clonotype occurred many times. Here the CDR3 reads CASSPLGAQETQYF. CDR3 DNA: TGTGCCAGCAGCCCTTTAGGGGCCCAAGAGACCCAGTACTTC. This chain uses TRBV11-2 with TRBJ2-5, with TRBD1 as a possible D gene (5 bases). Trimming stripped 5 bases from V and 1 base from J, with 11 bases between. Germline V gives CDR1 SGHAT, CDR2 FQNNGV. There are 14 residues in the CDR3. Supplemented by reference TRBV11-2 and TRBJ2-5, the full variable domain reads EAGVAQSPRYKIIEKRQSVAFWCNPISGHATLYWYQQILGQGPKLLIQFQNNGVVDDSQLPKDRFSAERLKGVDSTLKIQPAKLEDSAVYLCASSPLGAQETQYFGPGTRLLVL.

There are many counts of this clonotype. The chain recombines TRBV3-1 with TRBJ2-6; 8 positions agree with TRBD1. The ends lost 5 bases at V and 0 bases at J; junction bases unmatched: 15. CDR1 and CDR2 from the germline V gene are LGHDT and YNNKEL (reference sequence). The CDR3 has 20 amino acids. CDR3 in amino acids: CASSDLLRTGLGSGANVLTF. The DNA for the CDR3 is TGTGCCAGCAGCGACCTCTTACGGACAGGGCTAGGCTCTGGGGCCAACGTCCTGACTTTC.

There are many counts of this clonotype. The V and J genes are TRBV20-1 and TRBJ1-5; unclear D gene. The ends were cut back, 2 bases at V and 6 bases at J, with 8 bases in the middle. CDR1 and CDR2 from the germline V gene are DFQATT and SNEGSKA (reference sequence). The CDR3 extends over 12 amino acids. CDR3 residues: CSARFDSQPQHF. The DNA for the CDR3 is TGCAGTGCTAGATTTGATTCTCAGCCCCAGCATTTT.